Below are 22 T cell receptor beta chains sequenced from a single sample in a study of monozygotic twins with inflammatory bowel disease. TCRdb reprocessed the 5' RACE reads, keeping one entry per CDR3 protein, no DNA. Its clone listing holds approximately 380,000 distinct CDR3 sequences. The source material was blood. These receptor sequences come from a human donor with ulcerative colitis or Crohn's disease, or a healthy co-twin of an affected twin (not recorded which).

V is TRBV18 and J is TRBJ1-5; TCRdb names TRBD1, which stays unverified in the absence of DNA. This CDR3 comprises 16 residues. Germline CDR1 KGHSH, CDR2 LQKENI. CDR3 region: CASSPPLSQGEQPQHF.

This chain uses TRBV7-2 with TRBJ2-3. The CDR3 is 15 residues long. Germline-derived CDR1 and CDR2 are SGHTA and FQGNSA. The CDR3 loop is CASSLSGLAADTQYF. Together with reference TRBV7-2 and TRBJ2-3, the CDR3 gives the full variable domain: GAGVSQSPSNKVTEKGKDVELRCDPISGHTALYWYRQSLGQGLEFLIYFQGNSAPDKSGLPSDRFSAERTGGSVSTLTIQRTQQEDSAVYLCASSLSGLAADTQYFGPGTRLTVL.

The V and J genes are TRBV9 and TRBJ1-5. The germline CDR1 and CDR2 sequences are SGDLS and YYNGEE. This CDR3 spans 14 amino acids. This CDR3 reads CASSLGHINQPQHF. The full variable domain, its missing parts supplied by reference TRBV9 and TRBJ1-5, is DSGVTQTPKHLITATGQRVTLRCSPRSGDLSVYWYQQSLDQGLQFLIQYYNGEERAKGNILERFSAQQFPDLHSELNLSSLELGDSALYFCASSLGHINQPQHFGDGTRLSIL.

The chain employs TRBV7-2 and TRBJ1-5; TCRdb lists TRBD1, though no DNA is available to test this call. Germline V CDR1 and CDR2: SGHTA, FQGNSA. This CDR3 is 14 amino acids long. CDR3 sequence reads: CASRGEGATQPQHF.

V usage is TRBV4-3 and J usage is TRBJ2-5. This CDR3 comprises 15 residues. The germline gives CDR1 LGHNA, CDR2 YSLEER. CDR3 region: CASSQDLEYQETQYF.

J is TRBJ1-1 and V is TRBV4-3; the D gene TCRdb calls, TRBD1, cannot be checked with no DNA. The CDR3 loop spans 14 amino acids. The germline V gene encodes CDR1 LGHNA and CDR2 YSLEER. CDR3 loop: CASSPGALNTEAFF.

The J gene is TRBJ1-4, the V gene TRBV6-5; TCRdb gives TRBD1 as the D gene, but with no DNA this cannot be confirmed. The CDR3 has 15 amino acids. Germline lookup yields CDR1 MNHEY and CDR2 SVGAGI. The CDR3 here is CASSYLQGGDEKLFF.

The gene calls are TRBV11-1 and TRBJ2-2. Germline CDR1 and CDR2: SGHAT and FQDESV (reference sequence). This CDR3 has 15 residues. This CDR3 reads CASSLQSTYTGELFF.

The chain is built from TRBV2 and TRBJ2-3; TCRdb's D gene call, TRBD1, goes unchecked for lack of DNA. The length of the CDR3 is 14 residues. CDR1 is SNHLY and CDR2 is FYNNEI in the germline V gene. This chain's CDR3 is CASSAGQGSDTQYF.

V is TRBV18 and J is TRBJ2-7. The CDR3 runs to 14 residues. Germline loops: CDR1 KGHSH, CDR2 LQKENI. CDR3 protein: CASSTDRTTYEQYF.

This sequence joins TRBV9 and TRBJ2-7; with no DNA, the TCRdb D assignment of TRBD1 cannot be verified. The CDR3 sequence is 15 residues long. Germline CDR1 SGDLS, CDR2 YYNGEE. CDR3 protein: CATMRGGLRQREQYF.

J is TRBJ2-2 and V is TRBV7-9; with no DNA, the TCRdb D assignment of TRBD1 cannot be verified. CDR3 length: 15 residues. The germline V gene encodes CDR1 SEHNR and CDR2 FQNEAQ (reference sequence). This CDR3 is CASSQGDYYTGELFF. Supplemented by reference TRBV7-9 and TRBJ2-2, the full variable domain reads DTGVSQNPRHKITKRGQNVTFRCDPISEHNRLYWYRQTLGQGPEFLTYFQNEAQLEKSRLLSDRFSAERPKGSFSTLEIQRTEQGDSAMYLCASSQGDYYTGELFFGEGSRLTVL.

The rearrangement links TRBV12-3 or TRBV12-4 to TRBJ2-7; no DNA is available, so the TRBD1 call from TCRdb remains unchecked. This CDR3 contains 12 residues. The CDR3 sequence is CASTGQNYEQYF.

The V gene is TRBV10-3, the J gene TRBJ2-5; absent DNA, TCRdb's TRBD2 call cannot be checked. This CDR3 region has 17 residues. In germline, CDR1 is ENHRY, CDR2 SYGVKD. This chain's CDR3 is CAISESVGLAMGETQYF.

CDR3 residues: CASSGVHREPYNEQFF. The gene calls are TRBV11-3 and TRBJ2-1. CDR1 is SGHNT, CDR2 YENEEA, per germline. The CDR3 length is 16 residues.

This chain links TRBV6-2 or TRBV6-3 with TRBJ1-2. Germline values: CDR1 MNHEY, CDR2 SVGEGT. The CDR3 covers 16 residues. The CDR3 loop reads CASSYYPSKTNYGYTF.

This chain uses TRBV12-3 or TRBV12-4 with TRBJ1-5; with no DNA, the TCRdb D assignment of TRBD1 cannot be verified. The CDR3 loop spans 13 amino acids. This CDR3 is CASRSQGDQPQHF.

The CDR3 loop reads CASTTYTRTGVRDTQYF. This chain connects TRBV27 to TRBJ2-3; TCRdb returns TRBD2, unconfirmable since there is no DNA. The CDR3 extends over 17 amino acids. Per the germline V gene, CDR1 is MNHEY and CDR2 is SMNVEV (reference sequence).

The rearrangement joins TRBV11-2 to TRBJ2-1; TCRdb proposes TRBD1, but this gene call is untestable without DNA. This CDR3 is 15 amino acids long. In germline, CDR1 is SGHAT, CDR2 FQNNGV. The chain's CDR3 is CASSFTTGGYNEQFF.

The rearrangement joins TRBV4-2 to TRBJ2-7; TCRdb's assignment of TRBD1 cannot be checked, as there is no DNA. Germline V gene lookup returns CDR1 LGHNA and CDR2 YNFKEQ. The CDR3 has 18 amino acids. This CDR3 reads CASSQEGGWRERPYEQYF.

The chain recombines TRBV18 with TRBJ2-2; the D call from TCRdb, TRBD2, cannot be confirmed without DNA. Germline CDR1 KGHSH, CDR2 LQKENI. CDR3 length: 15 amino acids. This CDR3 reads CASSRGSWFTGELFF.

The chain couples TRBV19 to TRBJ2-5; TCRdb indicates TRBD1, and absent DNA this call remains unverified. The germline V gene encodes CDR1 LNHDA and CDR2 SQIVND (reference sequence). The CDR3 runs to 16 residues. Here the CDR3 reads CASTPRTGGNSKTQYF.